These T cell receptor beta chains were read from a single sample in a study of CD4 T cells in relation to SARS-CoV-2 and coronaviruses. Clones were sequenced by immunoSEQ multiplex PCR, and TCRdb holds only the in-frame ones, with some missing. The data show approximately 70,000 clones, 90% to 95% seen once. Input material: naive CD4+ T cells from PBMCs. These receptors all come from a human donor in good health. Each CDR3 is given with its conserved first and last residue. D genes are given only for firm matches. Clone size is stated in some rows and not others, as once, few, many or a class when expanded.

TRBV5-1	once	TRBD1	TRBJ1-4	CASSLGQGAGREKLFF	TGCGCCAGCAGCTTGGGACAGGGGGCCGGAAGGGAAAAACTGTTTTTT
TRBV7-9	-	-	TRBJ1-3	CASSLRGGGSGNTIYF	TGTGCCAGCAGCCTTCGGGGAGGGGGATCTGGAAACACCATATATTTT
TRBV5-1	-	-	TRBJ1-3	CASSLGRSTLGNTIYF	TGCGCCAGCAGCCTGGGACGCAGCACCCTCGGGAACACCATATATTTT
TRBV7-2	-	TRBD1	TRBJ1-2	CASSLMTGPGIYGYTF	TGTGCCAGCAGTCTTATGACAGGGCCCGGAATCTATGGCTACACCTTC
TRBV30	-	-	TRBJ1-1	CAWSGRLNTEAFF	TGTGCCTGGAGTGGACGATTGAACACTGAAGCTTTCTTT
TRBV19	-	TRBD2	TRBJ2-1	CASSNLGTSGGRDEQFF	TGTGCCAGTAGTAACCTTGGGACTAGCGGGGGTCGGGATGAGCAGTTCTTC
TRBV5-1	-	-	TRBJ2-5	CASSLAGSGQETQYF	TGCGCCAGCAGCTTGGCCGGAAGCGGCCAAGAGACCCAGTACTTC
TRBV6-4	-	-	TRBJ2-5	CASSVEERGTQYF	TGTGCCAGCAGCGTTGAAGAAAGGGGGACCCAGTACTTC
TRBV4-1	-	TRBD1	TRBJ2-4	CASSQPTGKNIQYF	TGCGCCAGCAGCCAACCGACAGGGAAAAACATTCAGTACTTC
TRBV20-1	-	-	TRBJ2-6	CSASLTAGVGANVLTF	TGCAGTGCTAGTCTTACAGCCGGGGTGGGGGCCAACGTCCTGACTTTC
TRBV27	-	-	TRBJ2-1	CASSKNRVNEQFF	TGTGCCAGCAGTAAGAACAGGGTTAATGAGCAGTTCTTC
TRBV3-1/TRBV3-2	-	-	TRBJ2-3	CASSQDVDTQYF	TGTGCCAGCAGCCAAGATGTGGATACGCAGTATTTT
TRBV3-1/TRBV3-2	-	-	TRBJ1-5	CASSQEETQPQHF	TGTGCCAGCAGCCAAGAGGAGACTCAGCCCCAGCATTTT
TRBV3-1/TRBV3-2	-	-	TRBJ2-3	CASSQEGADTQYF	TGTGCCAGCAGCCAAGAGGGCGCAGATACGCAGTATTTT
TRBV7-3	-	TRBD2	TRBJ2-3	CASSSSIAPGLAGGRQYF	TGTGCCAGCAGCTCCTCCATTGCCCCGGGACTAGCGGGGGGGAGGCAGTATTTT
TRBV9	-	TRBD2	TRBJ2-2	CASSVDGRAGNGELFF	TGTGCCAGCAGCGTAGACGGGAGGGCCGGTAACGGGGAGCTGTTTTTT
TRBV18	-	-	TRBJ2-5	CASSQLQDEETQYF	TGTGCCAGCTCACAATTACAGGACGAAGAGACCCAGTACTTC
TRBV2	-	-	TRBJ2-5	CASSVGTRGETQYF	TGTGCCAGCAGTGTTGGGACGAGGGGGGAGACCCAGTACTTC
TRBV28	-	TRBD1	TRBJ1-2	CASRSPGGGYGYTF	TGTGCCAGCAGGAGTCCAGGGGGCGGGTATGGCTACACCTTC
TRBV19	-	-	TRBJ1-2	CASSIRYSSTGAHYGYTF	TGTGCCAGTAGTATAAGATACTCCTCGACGGGCGCCCACTATGGCTACACCTTC
TRBV7-9	-	TRBD1	TRBJ1-1	CASSLRGPQAEAFF	TGTGCCAGCAGCCTCAGGGGGCCACAGGCTGAAGCTTTCTTT
TRBV7-9	-	-	TRBJ1-2	CASGRRANYGYTF	TGTGCCTCGGGACGTAGAGCTAACTATGGCTACACCTTC
TRBV4-3	once	-	TRBJ2-1	CASSQDLAGNNEQFF	TGCGCCAGCAGCCAAGACCTCGCGGGGAACAATGAGCAGTTCTTC
TRBV7-7	-	TRBD1	TRBJ2-5	CASSPRTGETETQYF	TGTGCTAGCAGCCCTAGGACAGGGGAGACGGAGACCCAGTACTTC
TRBV6-4	-	-	TRBJ1-1	CASKVTAMNTEAFF	TGTGCCAGCAAGGTAACAGCCATGAACACTGAAGCTTTCTTT
TRBV29-1	-	TRBD1	TRBJ2-1	CSVDRGYEQFF	TGCAGCGTAGACAGGGGGTATGAGCAGTTCTTC
TRBV7-3	-	-	TRBJ1-1	CASSSGFTLPEAFF	TGTGCCAGCAGCTCGGGCTTTACTCTTCCTGAAGCTTTCTTT
TRBV5-1	-	-	TRBJ1-5	CASSLNGGLQPQHF	TGCGCCAGCAGCTTGAATGGGGGCCTTCAGCCCCAGCATTTT
TRBV21-1	-	-	TRBJ2-1	CASSSEGQGYNEQFF	TGTGCCAGCAGCAGCGAAGGACAGGGGTACAATGAGCAGTTCTTC
TRBV4-1	-	-	TRBJ1-5	CASSQVAAEDQPQHF	TGCGCCAGCAGCCAAGTCGCGGCGGAAGATCAGCCCCAGCATTTT
TRBV5-1	-	TRBD1	TRBJ1-6	CASSLDAGGDNSPLHF	TGCGCCAGCAGCTTGGATGCAGGGGGAGATAATTCACCCCTCCACTTT
TRBV5-6	once	-	TRBJ1-5	CASSLFSKYSNQPQHF	TGTGCCAGCAGCTTATTCAGCAAATATAGCAATCAGCCCCAGCATTTT
TRBV18	-	-	TRBJ1-5	CASSPPDFGDQPQHF	TGTGCCAGCTCACCACCGGATTTTGGGGATCAGCCCCAGCATTTT
TRBV5-4	-	TRBD2	TRBJ2-3	CASSLEAGVADTQYF	TGTGCCAGCAGCTTGGAAGCGGGAGTAGCAGATACGCAGTATTTT